The clone carrying this T cell receptor beta chain has a count of ten or more. Trimming shortened V by 2 bases and J by 5 bases, and 11 bases separated the two germline ends. This CDR3 contains 14 residues. CDR1 is MNHEY, CDR2 SMNVEV, per germline (reference sequence). These data originate in a study of molecular identifiers for immune sequencing clone quantification. TCRdb re-called the PCR reads through MiXCR, storing one row per CDR3 protein. The repertoire has over 600,000 distinct CDR3 sequences, 15% to 20% of them found once; the top ten carry 0.85%. The sequencing input was naive CD8+ T cells from blood, with Jurkat cell RNA spiked in. Subset given: FACS-sorted CD8+CD4-CCR7+CD45RA+ naive T cells. This TCR derives from a human donor in good health. Some libraries in this study had Jurkat cell RNA spiked in. The gene calls are TRBV27 and TRBJ2-3; weak D call: TRBD2 (5 bases). The CDR3: CASSLGLAQDTQYF. CDR3 coding DNA: TGTGCCAGCAGTTTAGGGCTAGCCCAAGATACGCAGTATTTT.